The clone carrying this T cell receptor (beta chain) was detected only a few times. What it recognizes is unknown. These data belong to a study of persistence of HIV-infected CD4 T cells. The germline gives CDR1 LGHDT, CDR2 YNNKEL (reference sequence). V lost 4 bases and J lost 4, with 10 bases in between. CDR3 length: 13 amino acids. Overall study results and limits: Proviral oligoclonality tracked with TCR oligoclonality within the same sorted cells.

Overlapping HIV-1 Gag 15-mer peptides at 0.8 to 1 ug per peptide per mL were used. Responding CD4+ T cells were sorted by upregulation of both CD40 ligand and CD69. This was the immunoSEQ version 4 assay in survey mode. This table comes from immunoSEQ multiplex PCR, and its TCRdb copy is limited to in-frame clones, with some not included. In the table there are over 15,000 clones, 65% of which are singletons. Sequences were derived from CD4+ T cells sorted from PBMCs after roughly 18-hour stimulation, sampled from a patient who received antiretroviral therapy. The chain recombines TRBV3-1 (or the pseudogene TRBV3-2) with TRBJ2-5; TRBD2 might be the D (5 bases). This sequence was found in an adult woman with HIV who was CMV-seropositive. This CDR3 reads CASSPGSTETQYF. The CDR3 DNA is TGTGCCAGCAGCCCGGGATCCACAGAGACCCAGTACTTC.